The sequence of this TCR beta chain was determined in a study of T-cell memory formation after mild COVID-19. In the study overall: TCR clusters were mostly donor specific.

The junction had 9 bases not matched to a gene; V was cut back by 5 bases and J by 4 bases. Germline assignment: CDR1 SEHNR and CDR2 FQNEAQ (reference sequence). The CDR3 spans 15 residues. Study-wide results and limits: Day 15 to 85 contracting clones showed balanced CD4/CD8; day 15 to 37 expanders favored CD4+. Largely, contracting CD4+ clones fell within CM and EM, and contracting CD8+ clones within EMRA.

This clonotype was detected ten times or more. Antigen: not known. TCRdb reanalysed the 5' RACE reads using MiXCR and keeps one entry per CDR3 protein. This table holds roughly 350,000 distinct CDR3 sequences, about 13% found once. The rearrangement uses TRBV7-9 and TRBJ2-7; 9 positions agree with TRBD1. The TCR was taken from a young man who had mild COVID-19 (a few samples of this study predate the infection). Cell type and time point are not known. Sequencing input: PBMCs or a T cell subset sorted from them (not recorded which). The CDR3 DNA follows: TGTGCCAGCAGCCCGAGACAGGGGGGTACGTACGAGCAGTACTTC. Its protein is CASSPRQGGTYEQYF.